The clone carrying this TCR beta chain showed up many times. Then a second PCR, running roughly 7 to 11 cycles, was carried out with a sample-barcoded 5' primer and a J-beta primer mix. A template-switch adaptor that had 12 random nucleotides put a tag on each cDNA molecule. Using its own MiXCR run on the 5' RACE reads, TCRdb lists one record per CDR3 protein. The table has around 1,500,000 distinct CDR3 sequences, 42% seen once; the top ten hold 7.9%. Trimming left V 4 bases short and J 2 bases short, with 9 bases between. The germline gives CDR1 LGHDT, CDR2 YNNKEL (reference sequence). This CDR3 is built from 13 residues. The individuals who served as donors were healthy Caucasians living in Russia, aged roughly 6 to 95. These data come from a study of blood T cells in healthy people across ages. Study details: The template switching approach captured approximately one barcoded beta molecule for every two T cells.

The chain recombines TRBV3-1 with TRBJ2-7; D is uncertain. Sequencing was carried out using blood. This sequence was found in a woman under 30 in good health. The CDR3 region has the DNA TGTGCCAGCAGCCCCAAAAACACCTACGAGCAGTACTTC. It specifies CASSPKNTYEQYF.